Listed below are T cell receptor beta chains from one sample, sequenced in a study of T cells in Graves' hyperthyroidism and ophthalmopathy. TCRdb passed the multiplex PCR reads through MiXCR, listing each CDR3 protein once. The data contain 700,000 to 950,000 distinct CDR3 sequences, approximately 40% of them seen just once; the ten biggest clones take up around 31%. The sample was blood. The receptors were gathered from a woman aged 40 to 50 with Graves' hyperthyroidism. The conserved cysteine and the conserved F or W are not part of the CDR3 here. The size entry is marked missing in some rows and otherwise reads once, few, many or a size class.

V	size	J	CDR3
TRBV10-3	few	TRBJ1-4	ASSYHAGQGGNEKLF
TRBV10-3	few	TRBJ2-7	AIRVVGTGEIGEQY
TRBV7-2	many	TRBJ1-6	ASRLTRVNRSPLH
TRBV25-1	many	TRBJ2-5	ASSVTGWWETQY
TRBV19	few	TRBJ1-2	ASSPSDRGRNYGYT
TRBV19	many	TRBJ2-7	ASGNRDTYYEQY
TRBV20-1	many	TRBJ2-7	SASLAGGIVGQY
TRBV7-2	.	TRBJ1-1	ASRIGSGNTEAF
TRBV20-1	few	TRBJ2-7	SARDIQRLTYEQY
TRBV7-2	.	TRBJ1-6	ASSLAGVDCSPLH
TRBV20-1	many	TRBJ1-1	SAITENTEAF